The 22 T cell receptor beta chains reported below all come from one sample, sequenced in a study of cytomegalovirus exposure and HLA in healthy donors. Some clones are missing from TCRdb's copy, which holds only in-frame ones; the method was immunoSEQ multiplex PCR. The sample includes about 70,000 clones, 85% to 95% of them seen just once. Sequencing input: PBMCs. The receptors shown here come from a man aged 18-30 years in good health and CMV-seropositive.

This clone was seen more than once but under ten times. The chain combines TRBV27 with TRBJ2-7; TRBD1 might be the D (5 bases). CDR1 is MNHEY, CDR2 SMNVEV, per germline (reference sequence). The V end lost 1 base, the J end lost 3 bases, and 7 bases lay between the germline ends. The CDR3 runs to 13 residues. CDR3 protein: CASSLYQGYEQYF. In DNA, the CDR3 is TGTGCCAGCAGTTTATATCAGGGCTACGAGCAGTACTTC.

The V gene is TRBV18, the J gene TRBJ2-3; D perhaps matches TRBD2 (6 bases). V was clipped by 1 base and J by 7 bases, with 15 bases between them. The germline V gene has CDR1 KGHSH and CDR2 LQKENI. This CDR3 is built from 15 residues. As DNA, the CDR3 is TGTGCCAGCTCACCACAGGGGAGGAGTAGGAATACGCAGTATTTT. Its protein is CASSPQGRSRNTQYF.

The chain carries TRBV2 and TRBJ2-5, with TRBD2 identical over 7 bases. V was clipped by 7 bases and J by 7 bases; unmatched bases: 3. The CDR3 extends over 11 amino acids. Germline CDR1 and CDR2: SNHLY and FYNNEI. The CDR3 is CASIGEGTQYF. As DNA, the CDR3 is TGTGCCAGCATCGGGGAGGGGACCCAGTACTTC.

The rearrangement uses TRBV19 and TRBJ1-4, with 7 bases fitting TRBD1. The CDR3 has 13 amino acids. Germline CDR1 is LNHDA and CDR2 is SQIVND (reference sequence). The junction had 6 bases not matched to a gene; V was cut back by 7 bases and J by 7 bases. CDR3 sequence reads: CASKSRGPEKLFF. In DNA form, the CDR3 reads TGTGCCAGTAAGTCGAGGGGGCCTGAAAAACTGTTTTTT.

The chain couples TRBV5-1 to TRBJ2-3, with no clear D. CDR1 and CDR2 from the germline V gene are SGHRS and YFSETQ. Trimming shortened V by 4 bases and J by 2 bases, and 5 bases separated the two germline ends. The CDR3 is 12 residues long. The DNA for the CDR3 is TGCGCCAGCAGCCCATCCACAGATACGCAGTATTTT. Its protein is CASSPSTDTQYF. Full variable domain (rest looked up from reference TRBV5-1 and TRBJ2-3): KAGVTQTPRYLIKTRGQQVTLSCSPISGHRSVSWYQQTPGQGLQFLFEYFSETQRNKGNFPGRFSGRQFSNSRSEMNVSTLELGDSALYLCASSPSTDTQYFGPGTRLTVL.

The V gene is TRBV11-3, the J gene TRBJ1-5; no clear D gene. This CDR3 has 18 residues. The germline CDR1 and CDR2 sequences are SGHNT and YENEEA. The V end lost 0 bases, the J end lost 0 bases, and 15 bases lay between the germline ends. CDR3 amino acids: CASSLDRSSQDSNQPQHF. CDR3 bases: TGTGCCAGCAGCTTAGATCGCTCATCACAAGATAGCAATCAGCCCCAGCATTTT.

This chain joins TRBV7-6 and TRBJ1-5; D unresolved. The CDR3 loop spans 15 amino acids. Germline CDR1 is SGHVS and CDR2 is FNYEAQ. With 1 base removed from V and 7 bases from J, the gap between germline ends came to 14 bases. CDR3: CASSLEGVRGQPQHF. The CDR3 DNA sequence: TGTGCCAGCAGCTTAGAGGGAGTCAGAGGACAGCCCCAGCATTTT.

The gene calls are TRBV15 and TRBJ2-3; TRBD2 agrees at 10 bases. The CDR3 totals 16 residues. V was pared by 1 base and J by 3 bases, with 4 bases of the junction left unmatched. The V gene's germline CDR1 is LNHNV and CDR2 YYDKDF (reference sequence). The CDR3 DNA reads as TGTGCCACCAGCAGAGGACTAGCGGGTAAAACAGATACGCAGTATTTT. The encoded protein is CATSRGLAGKTDTQYF.

With respect to this clone: One junction end does not reproduce the germline sequence, and a read error may be involved. This chain connects TRBV30 to TRBJ2-7; 7 nucleotides match TRBD1. The CDR3 has 13 residues. Germline CDR1 and CDR2: GTSNPN and SVGIG (reference sequence). This chain's CDR3 is CAWDRDSSSEQYF. The CDR3 bases are TGTGCCTGGGACCGGGACAGTTCCTCCGAGCAGTACTTC.

This chain connects TRBV18 to TRBJ2-5, with 10 bases lining up with TRBD1. The CDR3 totals 16 residues. Germline-derived CDR1 and CDR2 are KGHSH and LQKENI. J gave up 5 bases and V 0 bases, and 6 bases lay outside the gene matches. CDR3 region: CASSPPETGGWETQYF. The CDR3 DNA follows: TGTGCCAGCTCACCACCGGAGACAGGGGGCTGGGAGACCCAGTACTTC.

The gene calls are TRBV5-1 and TRBJ2-7, with 7 bases identical to TRBD2. V lost 5 bases, J lost 1 base, and 6 bases stayed unmatched. Per the germline V gene, CDR1 is SGHRS and CDR2 is YFSETQ. This CDR3 comprises 14 residues. CDR3: CASRGASGSYEQYF. CDR3 sequence (DNA): TGCGCCAGCAGAGGTGCTAGCGGTTCCTACGAGCAGTACTTC.

The chain links TRBV7-3 to TRBJ2-7; 8 nucleotides line up with TRBD1. Germline V gives CDR1 SGHTA, CDR2 FQGTGA. The CDR3 is made up of 15 amino acids. The ends lost 5 bases at V and 6 bases at J; junction bases unmatched: 12. CDR3 in amino acids: CASSPDRDGNGEQYF. The CDR3 nucleotides are TGTGCCAGCAGCCCGGACAGGGACGGAAACGGCGAGCAGTACTTC. Looking up the rest from reference TRBV7-3 and TRBJ2-7 gives the full variable domain: GAGVSQTPSNKVTEKGKYVELRCDPISGHTALYWYRQSLGQGPEFLIYFQGTGAADDSGLPNDRFFAVRPEGSVSTLKIQRTERGDSAVYLCASSPDRDGNGEQYFGPGTRLTVT.

V and J are TRBV4-1 and TRBJ1-5; the match to TRBD1 covers 7 bases. Germline V gene sequence: CDR1 MGHRA, CDR2 YSYEKL. This CDR3 region has 17 residues. Losses at the gene ends were 1 base for V and 7 bases for J; bases not matched to a gene: 13. CDR3 bases: TGCGCCAGCAGCCAAGCCTATACCGACAGGGACGAGCAGCCCCAGCATTTT. Translation: CASSQAYTDRDEQPQHF.

This clone is termed medium-sized. The chain has TRBV2 and TRBJ2-7, with TRBD2 identical over 11 bases. The CDR3 contains 15 residues. The germline V gene encodes CDR1 SNHLY and CDR2 FYNNEI. The trim removed 6 bases at V and 5 bases at J, leaving 9 bases unmatched. CDR3 in DNA: TGTGCCAGCAGGCTCCTGGGACTAGCGGCGGACGAGCAGTACTTC. Protein product: CASRLLGLAADEQYF.

The genes are TRBV5-5 and TRBJ1-4; TRBD1 agrees at 8 bases. This CDR3 comprises 15 residues. V was clipped by 4 bases and J by 6 bases; unmatched bases: 8. Germline V gene data show CDR1 as SGHKS and CDR2 as YYEKEE (reference sequence). Here the CDR3 DNA reads TGTGCCAGCAGCGCCGACAGGGGTCGGTATGAAAAACTGTTTTTT. It is translated as CASSADRGRYEKLFF. Drawing the rest from reference TRBV5-5 and TRBJ1-4, the complete variable domain is DAGVTQSPTHLIKTRGQQVTLRCSPISGHKSVSWYQQVLGQGPQFIFQYYEKEERGRGNFPDRFSARQFPNYSSELNVNALLLGDSALYLCASSADRGRYEKLFFGSGTQLSVL.

The chain couples TRBV4-2 to TRBJ1-1; 7 bases align to TRBD1. The CDR3 has 15 amino acids. Germline CDR1 and CDR2: LGHNA and YNFKEQ. Trimming at V came to 5 bases and at J to 1 base, leaving 7 bases not matched to a gene. CDR3 residues: CASSIGDSANTEAFF. CDR3 nucleotides: TGTGCCAGCAGCATAGGGGACAGCGCGAACACTGAAGCTTTCTTT.

The chain couples TRBV6-5 to TRBJ1-4; no definite D call. This CDR3 has 16 amino acids. Trimming took 2 bases from V and 4 from J, leaving 14 bases between them. Germline V gene lookup returns CDR1 MNHEY and CDR2 SVGAGI. CDR3 sequence: CASSYPRGVGNEKLFF. CDR3 bases: TGTGCCAGCAGTTACCCCCGGGGAGTAGGTAATGAAAAACTGTTTTTT.

The rearrangement links TRBV4-1 to TRBJ2-7; TRBD1 is a possible D gene (6 bases). CDR1 is MGHRA, CDR2 YSYEKL, per germline. The CDR3 extends over 13 amino acids. Deletions cut 1 base from V and 5 bases from J, with 9 bases between. CDR3 amino acids: CASSQARGHEQYF. CDR3 nucleotides: TGCGCCAGCAGCCAAGCCAGGGGACACGAGCAGTACTTC.

A few counts support this clone. The chain employs TRBV2 and TRBJ2-7, with 10 bases fitting TRBD1. Trimming took 8 bases from V and 2 from J; bases not matched to a gene: 9. The CDR3 extends over 15 amino acids. Germline lookup yields CDR1 SNHLY and CDR2 FYNNEI. The CDR3 is CASLLWGTGAYEQYF. CDR3 bases: TGTGCCAGCTTACTCTGGGGGACAGGGGCCTACGAGCAGTACTTC. The complete variable domain, with remaining parts taken from reference TRBV2 and TRBJ2-7, reads EPEVTQTPSHQVTQMGQEVILRCVPISNHLYFYWYRQILGQKVEFLVSFYNNEISEKSEIFDDQFSVERPDGSNFTLKIRSTKLEDSAMYFCASLLWGTGAYEQYFGPGTRLTVT.

The chain couples TRBV28 to TRBJ1-2, with D hard to call. V was pared by 6 bases and J by 3 bases, with 20 bases between. Germline CDR1 MDHEN, CDR2 SYDVKM. The CDR3 has 16 residues. The CDR3 bases are TGTGCCAGCAGGACTCTGCCGGGCGGAGGAGACTATGGCTACACCTTC. This gives the protein CASRTLPGGGDYGYTF.

This rearrangement joins TRBV19 to TRBJ1-4; TRBD1 agrees at 11 bases. Germline loops: CDR1 LNHDA, CDR2 SQIVND (reference sequence). CDR3 size: 15 residues. The J segment lost 6 bases and the V segment lost 4 bases, leaving 4 bases of the junction unmatched. In nucleotides, the CDR3 is TGTGCCAGTAGTACCGGGACAGGGGGTTATGAAAAACTGTTTTTT. Translated, it gives CASSTGTGGYEKLFF.

The gene calls are TRBV5-5 and TRBJ2-7, with TRBD2 matching 7 bases. Germline-derived CDR1 and CDR2 are SGHKS and YYEKEE (reference sequence). V shed 3 bases and J 4 bases; nucleotides not matched to a gene: 13. The CDR3 is 16 amino acids. DNA of the CDR3: TGTGCCAGCAGCTCTGGGGGGGAGACTAACTTATACGAGCAGTACTTC. This codes for CASSSGGETNLYEQYF.